This TCR beta chain was recovered during a study of T cell responses to AZD1222 COVID-19 vaccine. Study findings and constraints: The donor group comprised mostly white British people and more females; the analysis possibly underestimated clonal diversity. Across the whole spike, CD4 TCRs peaked at regions 160-218 and 743-854. Increases in Spike-specific TCR breadth and depth were seen after two AZD1222 doses. Just a handful of people given AZD1222 tested seropositive at baseline.

TCRdb's table, derived via immunoSEQ multiplex PCR, lists solely in-frame clones and lacks some. The table lists roughly 53,000 clones, approximately 89% of them singletons. As regards this clone: Its antigen is as yet unknown.

Germline loops: CDR1 DFQATT, CDR2 SNEGSKA (reference sequence). The CDR3 length is 11 residues. V shed 5 bases and J shed 2 bases, with 7 bases lying between them. The sequencing used peripheral blood, collected on day 0 of MenACWY control vaccination. V and J are TRBV20-1 and TRBJ2-7; no clear D gene. The clonotype was recovered from an adult in good health. The CDR3: CSASRAYEQYF. Here the CDR3 DNA reads TGCAGTGCTTCAAGAGCCTACGAGCAGTACTTC.